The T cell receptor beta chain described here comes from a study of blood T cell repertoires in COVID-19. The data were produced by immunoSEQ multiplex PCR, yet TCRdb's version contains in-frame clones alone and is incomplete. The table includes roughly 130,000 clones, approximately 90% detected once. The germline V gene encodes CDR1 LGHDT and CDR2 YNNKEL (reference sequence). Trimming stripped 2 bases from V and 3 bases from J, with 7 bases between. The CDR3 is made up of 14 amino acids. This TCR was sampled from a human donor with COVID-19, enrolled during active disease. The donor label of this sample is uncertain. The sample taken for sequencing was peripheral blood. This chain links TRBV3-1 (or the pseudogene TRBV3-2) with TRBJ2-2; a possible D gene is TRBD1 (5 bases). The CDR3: CASSQRGHTGELFF. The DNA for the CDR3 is TGTGCCAGCAGCCAAAGGGGTCACACCGGGGAGCTGTTTTTT.